A single sample gave rise to the 28 T cell receptor beta chains below, sequenced in a study of blood T cell repertoires in COVID-19. The protocol was immunoSEQ multiplex PCR, while the TCRdb copy is restricted to in-frame clones and leaves out a portion. The sample shows about 70,000 clones, more than 75% of them seen only once. The source material was peripheral blood. Receptors originate from an older woman with acute or convalescent COVID-19.

The genes are TRBV13 and TRBJ2-7; the match to TRBD2 covers 9 bases. The CDR3 totals 15 residues. Germline CDR1 is PRHDT and CDR2 is FYEKMQ (reference sequence). The junction had 12 bases not matched to a gene; V was cut back by 5 bases and J by 7 bases. The CDR3 coding sequence is TGTGCCAGCAGCCAACTCGCTAGCGGGATTGGGGAGCAGTACTTC. Amino acids: CASSQLASGIGEQYF. The complete variable domain, with remaining parts taken from reference TRBV13 and TRBJ2-7, reads AAGVIQSPRHLIKEKRETATLKCYPIPRHDTVYWYQQGPGQDPQFLISFYEKMQSDKGSIPDRFSAQQFSDYHSELNMSSLELGDSALYFCASSQLASGIGEQYFGPGTRLTVT.

The chain recombines TRBV19 with TRBJ2-6; 9 positions agree with TRBD1. The V gene's germline CDR1 is LNHDA and CDR2 SQIVND (reference sequence). V shed 6 bases and J 2 bases; nucleotides not matched to a gene: 5. This CDR3 contains 16 residues. CDR3 nucleotide sequence: TGTGCCAGTAGGGACAGGGGAAAGACTGGGGCCAACGTCCTGACTTTC. Translating gives CASRDRGKTGANVLTF.

The chain is built from TRBV27 and TRBJ2-6, with 9 bases identical to TRBD1. The ends lost 6 bases at V and 0 bases at J; junction bases unmatched: 6. This CDR3 is built from 17 residues. Germline CDR1 MNHEY, CDR2 SMNVEV (reference sequence). CDR3 sequence: CASRGGTGISGANVLTF. DNA for the CDR3: TGTGCCAGCAGGGGGGGGACAGGGATCTCTGGGGCCAACGTCCTGACTTTC.

The chain joins TRBV7-9 to TRBJ1-2, with a possible D match to TRBD1 (6 bases). This CDR3 contains 15 residues. V was cut by 1 base and J by 0 bases, with 9 bases left in between. Germline loops: CDR1 SEHNR, CDR2 FQNEAQ (reference sequence). CDR3 in amino acids: CASSLEHRANYGYTF. Here the CDR3 DNA reads TGTGCCAGCAGCTTAGAGCACAGGGCTAACTATGGCTACACCTTC.

The V gene is TRBV19, the J gene TRBJ1-5; D may be TRBD1 (6 bases). With 5 bases removed from V and 5 bases from J, the gap between germline ends came to 10 bases. Looked up from germline, CDR1 is LNHDA and CDR2 is SQIVND (reference sequence). This CDR3 contains 13 residues. Here the CDR3 reads CASSWTVYQPQHF. The DNA for the CDR3 is TGTGCCAGTAGTTGGACAGTATATCAGCCCCAGCATTTT.

This chain links TRBV19 with TRBJ2-5; D is possibly TRBD1 (6 bases). This CDR3 is built from 13 residues. Germline V CDR1 and CDR2: LNHDA, SQIVND (reference sequence). V lost 3 bases, J lost 5 bases, and 10 bases lay in between. The CDR3 DNA reads as TGTGCCAGTAGTATGCTGGGGGCGGAGACCCAGTACTTC. Encoded protein: CASSMLGAETQYF. Together with reference TRBV19 and TRBJ2-5, the CDR3 gives the full variable domain: DGGITQSPKYLFRKEGQNVTLSCEQNLNHDAMYWYRQDPGQGLRLIYYSQIVNDFQKGDIAEGYSVSREKKESFPLTVTSAQKNPTAFYLCASSMLGAETQYFGPGTRLLVL.

The CDR3 spells CASSIFVERGDGFYGYTF. CDR3 DNA: TGTGCCAGTAGTATTTTTGTCGAGCGAGGCGACGGGTTCTATGGCTACACCTTC. The gene calls are TRBV19 and TRBJ1-2; no clear D gene. CDR3 length equals 18 residues. The germline CDR1 and CDR2 sequences are LNHDA and SQIVND (reference sequence). Trimming took 3 bases from V and 4 from J, leaving 24 bases between them.

This clone was found a few times. This sequence joins TRBV18 and TRBJ2-1; 12 nucleotides line up with TRBD2. Trimming at V came to 3 bases and at J to 6 bases, leaving 6 bases not matched to a gene. Germline V lookup: CDR1 KGHSH, CDR2 LQKENI. This CDR3 contains 16 residues. The CDR3 DNA follows: TGTGCCAGCTCACCTTACTCGACTAGCGGGAGCAATGAGCAGTTCTTC. As protein: CASSPYSTSGSNEQFF.

The chain links TRBV4-3 to TRBJ1-3; D not certain. The CDR3 is 17 residues long. With 0 bases removed from V and 4 bases from J, the gap between germline ends came to 16 bases. Germline CDR1 is LGHNA and CDR2 is YSLEER. This CDR3 reads CASSQDLPGSGGNTIYF. The CDR3 DNA follows: TGCGCCAGCAGCCAAGATTTACCCGGGTCGGGAGGAAACACCATATATTTT.

This rearrangement joins TRBV7-2 to TRBJ2-2, with unresolved D. The germline V gene encodes CDR1 SGHTA and CDR2 FQGNSA. The CDR3 loop spans 12 amino acids. V shed 3 bases and J shed 7 bases, with 6 bases lying between them. The CDR3 nucleotides read TGTGCCAGCAGCTTCACGGTCGGGGAGCTGTTTTTT. Its translation is CASSFTVGELFF.

The sample holds one count of this clone. The chain recombines TRBV5-8 with TRBJ1-3; D is unresolved. The germline V gene has CDR1 SGHTS and CDR2 YDEGEE. The CDR3 consists of 14 residues. Trimming left V 3 bases short and J 0 bases short, with 7 bases between. CDR3 protein: CASSYAFSGNTIYF. The CDR3, as DNA: TGTGCCAGCAGCTACGCGTTCTCTGGAAACACCATATATTTT. Full variable domain (missing parts from reference TRBV5-8 and TRBJ1-3): EAGVTQSPTHLIKTRGQQATLRCSPISGHTSVYWYQQALGLGLQFLLWYDEGEERNRGNFPPRFSGRQFPNYSSELNVNALELEDSALYLCASSYAFSGNTIYFGEGSWLTVV.

The J gene is TRBJ2-5, the V gene TRBV5-8; D gene unclear. The CDR3 consists of 14 residues. Germline V gene sequence: CDR1 SGHTS, CDR2 YDEGEE. V shed 0 bases and J shed 2 bases, with 8 bases lying between them. Here the CDR3 reads CASSLGQIQETQYF. For the CDR3, the DNA is TGTGCCAGCAGCTTGGGGCAGATACAAGAGACCCAGTACTTC.

This chain joins TRBV9 and TRBJ2-7; possible D gene TRBD2, 5 bases. The V gene's germline CDR1 is SGDLS and CDR2 YYNGEE. The CDR3 has 14 amino acids. V gave up 1 base and J gave up 0 bases, with 8 bases separating them. The DNA for the CDR3 is TGTGCCAGCAGCGTATCAGCGGACTCCTACGAGCAGTACTTC. Translated: CASSVSADSYEQYF.

V and J are TRBV7-9 and TRBJ1-2, with 7 bases fitting TRBD1. The CDR3 is made up of 15 amino acids. Germline CDR1 is SEHNR and CDR2 is FQNEAQ (reference sequence). Trimming removed 5 bases from V and 2 bases from J; junction bases left unmatched: 8. In DNA form, the CDR3 reads TGTGCCAGCAGCACTAGCGGGACAGAGAACTATGGCTACACCTTC. Its protein is CASSTSGTENYGYTF.

CDR3 nucleotide sequence: TGTGCCAGCAGCCAGACTAGCGGGGGGCGGGAGCAGTACTTC. Its translation: CASSQTSGGREQYF. V is TRBV7-2 and J is TRBJ2-7; 13 bases agree with TRBD2. The germline CDR1 and CDR2 sequences are SGHTA and FQGNSA. CDR3 length: 14 residues. With V trimmed by 5 bases and J by 7 bases, 5 bases remained unmatched.

The rearrangement joins TRBV29-1 to TRBJ2-3; a weak D match, TRBD1 (5 bases). With 1 base removed from V and 5 bases from J, the gap between germline ends came to 13 bases. The V gene's germline CDR1 is SQVTM and CDR2 ANQGSEA. The CDR3 extends over 14 amino acids. The CDR3 coding sequence is TGCAGCGTTGAAGGTGGGCAGGGTCTAGATACGCAGTATTTT. Protein sequence: CSVEGGQGLDTQYF.

The sample holds one count of this clone. This chain connects TRBV27 to TRBJ2-5; 9 nucleotides align to TRBD2. CDR1 is MNHEY, CDR2 SMNVEV, per germline (reference sequence). With V trimmed by 2 bases and J by 5 bases, 6 bases remained unmatched. This CDR3 contains 15 residues. The CDR3 sequence is CASSLLAGIKETQYF. CDR3 coding DNA: TGTGCCAGCAGTTTACTAGCGGGAATAAAGGAGACCCAGTACTTC.

This clone turned up a few times. V is TRBV18 and J is TRBJ2-1; 9 positions match TRBD2. CDR3 size: 14 residues. The germline gives CDR1 KGHSH, CDR2 LQKENI. With V trimmed by 4 bases and J by 5 bases, 3 bases remained unmatched. CDR3 coding DNA: TGTGCCAGCTCACTCGGGACTAGCAACAATGAGCAGTTCTTC. Translating it yields CASSLGTSNNEQFF.

V and J are TRBV28 and TRBJ1-1, with 9 nucleotides matching TRBD1. The junction had 9 bases not matched to a gene; V was cut back by 3 bases and J by 1 base. CDR1 and CDR2 from the germline V gene are MDHEN and SYDVKM. This CDR3 region has 17 residues. The CDR3 DNA follows: TGTGCCAGCAGTTTTTACACAGGGGGCGGCCCGAACACTGAAGCTTTCTTT. This translates into CASSFYTGGGPNTEAFF.

The V call is TRBV5-4, the J call TRBJ1-1; no clear D. The germline V gene encodes CDR1 SGHNT and CDR2 YYREEE (reference sequence). This CDR3 has 14 residues. V lost 3 bases, J lost 8 bases, and 17 bases lay in between. CDR3 sequence reads: CASSSSGPSLEAFF. The CDR3 DNA reads as TGTGCCAGCAGCTCCAGTGGGCCTTCACTGGAAGCTTTCTTT.

The gene calls are TRBV5-5 and TRBJ2-1; TRBD2 agrees at 9 bases. J lost 6 bases, V lost 2 bases, and 3 bases had no gene match. From germline, CDR1 is SGHKS and CDR2 YYEKEE (reference sequence). CDR3 size: 14 residues. This CDR3 reads CASSLGTSLNEQFF. Here the CDR3 DNA reads TGTGCCAGCAGCTTAGGGACTAGCCTCAATGAGCAGTTCTTC.

This clone was detected once. The CDR3: CASSSTRQRSSYNEQFF. CDR3 bases: TGTGCCAGCAGTTCCACCCGACAGAGGAGCTCCTACAATGAGCAGTTCTTC. The chain links TRBV27 to TRBJ2-1, with D tentatively TRBD1 (5 bases). The V and J ends lost 4 bases and 0 bases respectively, with 16 bases between them. The length of the CDR3 is 17 residues. CDR1 is MNHEY, CDR2 SMNVEV, per germline (reference sequence).

The chain joins TRBV7-6 to TRBJ2-7, with 12 bases lining up with TRBD2. CDR3 length: 18 amino acids. Germline V CDR1 and CDR2: SGHVS, FNYEAQ. Trimming removed 5 bases from V and 0 bases from J; junction bases left unmatched: 11. CDR3 in amino acids: CASSPLAGGLTLSYEQYF. CDR3 in DNA: TGTGCCAGCAGCCCACTAGCGGGGGGTCTAACACTCTCCTACGAGCAGTACTTC.

This clone has more than one count but fewer than ten. The rearrangement joins TRBV10-3 to TRBJ1-5, with unresolved D. The germline gives CDR1 ENHRY, CDR2 SYGVKD. The CDR3 spans 13 residues. V was clipped by 2 bases and J by 7 bases, with 9 bases between them. The CDR3 reads CAISEGLRQPQHF. The CDR3 DNA reads as TGTGCCATCAGTGAGGGGCTACGGCAGCCCCAGCATTTT.

The chain employs TRBV5-6 and TRBJ2-1; D perhaps matches TRBD1 (5 bases). Germline loops: CDR1 SGHDT, CDR2 YYEEEE. CDR3 size: 15 residues. Trimming shortened V by 3 bases and J by 1 base, and 11 bases separated the two germline ends. This CDR3 reads CASSSGPASYNEQFF. CDR3 coding DNA: TGTGCCAGCAGCTCAGGGCCGGCGTCCTACAATGAGCAGTTCTTC.

The chain recombines TRBV7-2 with TRBJ2-1; 12 bases line up with TRBD1. V lost 4 bases, J lost 9 bases, and 10 bases stayed unmatched. Germline-derived CDR1 and CDR2 are SGHTA and FQGNSA. The CDR3 extends over 16 amino acids. The CDR3 DNA sequence: TGTGCCAGCAGCTCGATACAGGGACAGGGGGCGGTTGAGCAGTTCTTC. Translated: CASSSIQGQGAVEQFF. Drawing the rest from reference TRBV7-2 and TRBJ2-1, the complete variable domain is GAGVSQSPSNKVTEKGKDVELRCDPISGHTALYWYRQSLGQGLEFLIYFQGNSAPDKSGLPSDRFSAERTGGSVSTLTIQRTQQEDSAVYLCASSSIQGQGAVEQFFGPGTRLTVL.

The CDR3 nucleotides read TGTGCCACCAGCCCACGACAGGGAGCGGCTGAAGCTTTCTTT. It encodes CATSPRQGAAEAFF. The genes are TRBV15 and TRBJ1-1; 7 bases align to TRBD1. This CDR3 comprises 14 residues. Unmatched junction bases numbered 9, after V lost 5 bases and J lost 6 bases. Per the germline V gene, CDR1 is LNHNV and CDR2 is YYDKDF (reference sequence). Looking up the rest from reference TRBV15 and TRBJ1-1 gives the full variable domain: DAMVIQNPRYQVTQFGKPVTLSCSQTLNHNVMYWYQQKSSQAPKLLFHYYDKDFNNEADTPDNFQSRRPNTSFCFLDIRSPGLGDTAMYLCATSPRQGAAEAFFGQGTRLTVV.

V and J are TRBV28 and TRBJ1-5; D may be TRBD1 (5 bases). This CDR3 region has 15 residues. The V gene lost 7 bases and the J gene lost 1 base, with 14 bases spanning the gap. Germline V gives CDR1 MDHEN, CDR2 SYDVKM. CDR3 DNA: TGTGCCAGCACCCGGACGGGGGGGAGCAATCAGCCCCAGCATTTT. Its protein is CASTRTGGSNQPQHF.